The present T cell receptor (beta chain) was sequenced within a study of human T cells and chemical hapten exposure. Study summary: For the roughly 23-week duration of the study, patients were given weekly doses of diphenylcyclopropenone on the scalp.

TCRdb itself ran the RACE reads through MiXCR, one entry per CDR3 protein. The table includes approximately 100,000 distinct CDR3 sequences, 9.6% detected once. With V trimmed by 8 bases and J by 1 base, 8 bases remained unmatched. The CDR3 extends over 15 amino acids. CDR1 and CDR2 from the germline V gene are MNHEY and SMNVEV (reference sequence). This clonotype was found many times. Time point here: pre-sensitization, week 0. Indicated treatment: therapeutic diphenylcyclopropenone sensitization with weekly scalp DPC. Ahead of each patch test application, blood was drawn. Sample donors consisted of patients with alopecia, aged 18 to 70 years, who were suitable for DPC.

This TCR came from a woman between 40 and 50 years old with alopecia areata. Some clones in this sample may be carry-over from other donors' samples. The material was whole blood, obtained in connection with sensitization to the hapten diphenylcyclopropenone (DPC). This sequence joins TRBV27 and TRBJ2-1; 7 bases are a match to TRBD1. The CDR3 protein is CASRQRDRSYNEQFF. DNA for the CDR3: TGTGCCAGCCGCCAAAGGGACAGATCCTACAATGAGCAGTTCTTC.